These 31 T cell receptor beta chains came from one sample sequenced in a study of tumor and adjacent non-tumor tissue in lung cancer. The library came from three nested PCR rounds adapted from ARM-PCR protocols. TCRdb re-called the multiplex PCR reads through MiXCR, storing one row per CDR3 protein. The table lists 120,000 or so distinct CDR3 sequences, around three fifths of them singletons. The template was RNA from unsorted bulk tissue. The sequenced sample consisted of lung tumor tissue. These TCRs come from a man in his thirties or forties with non-small cell lung cancer.

As for this clonotype: No conserved phenylalanine or tryptophan is present at the end of the CDR3, so a read error is the likely explanation. The chain uses TRBV11-3 and TRBJ2-1, with D possibly being TRBD1 or TRBD2 (6 bases each). V gave up 1 base and J gave up 10 bases, with 17 bases separating them. The CDR3 spans 15 residues. Germline CDR1 reads SGHNT; CDR2 reads YENEEA. The CDR3 coding sequence is TGTGCCAGCAGCTTAGGTAGGGGGAACGGGGGCGAGCAGTTCTTA. Its translation: CASSLGRGNGGEQFL.

Comment on this clonotype: One junction end disagrees with the germline gene, perhaps due to a read error. The chain carries TRBV20-1 and TRBJ2-7; D remains ambiguous. The CDR3 runs to 12 residues. The germline V gene encodes CDR1 DFQATT and CDR2 SNEGSKA (reference sequence). CDR3 nucleotides: TGCAGTGCCAGAGGCCCGACATACGAGGAGTACTTC. Translated: CSARGPTYEEYF.

The sample holds many counts of this clonotype. The chain joins TRBV4-1 to TRBJ2-3; D gene uncertain. The CDR3 runs 16 residues. CDR1 MGHRA and CDR2 YSYEKL come from the germline V gene. The germline V and J ends were trimmed by 0 bases and 5 bases, with 15 bases remaining between them. The CDR3 reads CASSQDRTAPQDTQYF. CDR3 nucleotide sequence: TGCGCCAGCAGCCAAGATAGAACAGCGCCCCAAGATACGCAGTATTTT.

To note about this clonotype: One base away lies a much larger clone, so this may be a sequencing read error. V is TRBV6-2 or TRBV6-3 and J is TRBJ2-3; either TRBD1 or TRBD2 may supply D (6 bases each). The length of the CDR3 is 14 residues. From germline, CDR1 is MNHEY and CDR2 SVGEGT. The CDR3 region is CASSYGGPKDTHYF. CDR3 sequence (DNA): TGTGCCAGCAGTTACGGGGGGCCGAAGGATACGCATTATTTT.

This clonotype was seen a single time. It may be a read error: a sequence one base away is much more abundant. This chain links TRBV6-1 with TRBJ2-3, with TRBD2 as a possible D gene (5 bases). Germline CDR1 is MNHNS and CDR2 is SASEGT. The CDR3 sequence is 12 residues long. The CDR3 region is CASEGGTYTQYF. DNA of the CDR3: TGTGCCAGCGAGGGTGGCACATATACGCAGTATTTT.

As for this clonotype: In this CDR3 the conserved last residue, phenylalanine or tryptophan, is missing, so a read error is likely. This chain connects TRBV20-1 to TRBJ2-7; TRBD1 aligns across 11 bases. The V segment lost 6 bases and the J segment 0 bases; nucleotides outside the gene matches: 10. CDR3 length equals 16 residues. Germline CDR1 is DFQATT and CDR2 is SNEGSKA (reference sequence). The CDR3 DNA follows: TGCAGTGCGACGGCCGGGACAGGGGGATACTCCTACGAGCAGTACCTA. As protein: CSATAGTGGYSYEQYL.

In its sample, this clonotype was seen once. Relative to the germline gene, one junction end is altered; a read error may explain this. This sequence joins TRBV12-3 or TRBV12-4 and TRBJ1-1, with TRBD1 matching 7 bases. The CDR3 sequence is 13 residues long. DNA for the CDR3: TGTGCCAGGAGTTTACGGAACAGGGGTGAAGCTTTCTTT. It specifies CARSLRNRGEAFF.

About this clonotype itself: A much larger clone lies a single base off, so this may be a read error. The chain employs TRBV12-5 and TRBJ2-5; no clear D. The V gene's germline CDR1 is LGHNT and CDR2 FRNRAP. This CDR3 is 17 amino acids long. CDR3 DNA sequence: TGTGCTTGTGGCAGCGTAGTCGGGTCCCCGACCCGGGAGACCCAGTACTTC. Protein: CACGSVVGSPTRETQYF.

The genes are TRBV20-1 and TRBJ1-1, with D perhaps TRBD1 (5 bases). CDR3 length equals 13 residues. Between the trimmed V and J ends, which lost 6 bases and 7 bases, there was a span of 18 bases. From germline, CDR1 is DFQATT and CDR2 SNEGSKA (reference sequence). The DNA of the CDR3 is TGCAGTGCCCCCCGCGGGGGAGGGGTTGAAGCTTTCTTT. This gives the protein CSAPRGGGVEAFF.

This clonotype was counted a few times. This sequence may be a read error, since a much larger clone differs from it by one base. The chain couples TRBV9 to TRBJ1-1; 7 bases map to TRBD1. The CDR3 is made up of 15 amino acids. Germline-derived CDR1 and CDR2 are SGDLS and YYNGEE. The CDR3: CASSSSGGPGTKAFF. The CDR3 region has the DNA TGTGCCAGCAGCTCTTCAGGGGGGCCGGGCACTAAAGCTTTCTTT.

A single count supports this clonotype. This may arise from a read error, as a much more abundant clone is one base away. This chain connects TRBV12-3 or TRBV12-4 to TRBJ2-1; the match to TRBD1 covers 7 bases. This CDR3 has 13 residues. The trim removed 8 bases at V and 3 bases at J, leaving 4 bases unmatched. CDR3 coding DNA: TGTGCCAGCTGCCGACAGGGCTACAATGAGCAGTTCTTC. It codes for CASCRQGYNEQFF.

Points on this clonotype: Since no conserved phenylalanine or tryptophan closes the CDR3, a read error is the likely cause. The chain employs TRBV20-1 and TRBJ2-5; D gene ambiguous. Germline V gene sequence: CDR1 DFQATT, CDR2 SNEGSKA (reference sequence). CDR3 size: 14 residues. Trimming took off 5 bases at V and 6 bases at J, with 19 bases between the two ends. CDR3 in amino acids: CSAPIGRFLKTQYL. The CDR3 DNA sequence: TGCAGTGCTCCAATCGGTCGTTTCCTGAAGACCCAGTACCTC.

Concerning this clonotype itself: This may stem from a read error, because a much larger clone lies one nucleotide away. The chain uses TRBV29-1 and TRBJ1-1, with a possible D match to TRBD1 (6 bases). The length of the CDR3 is 14 residues. Per the germline V gene, CDR1 is SQVTM and CDR2 is ANQGSEA. The CDR3 sequence is CGVEARGTNTEAFF. The CDR3 nucleotides are TGCGGCGTTGAGGCCAGGGGAACGAACACTGAAGCTTTCTTT.

This clonotype appeared a single time. A junction boundary mismatches the germline segment, possibly from a read error. This chain uses TRBV20-1 with TRBJ2-3, with D possibly being TRBD1 (6 bases). Germline V CDR1 and CDR2: DFQATT, SNEGSKA (reference sequence). The CDR3 sequence is 13 residues long. The CDR3 spells CSTRGRTAATQYF. The CDR3 region has the DNA TGCAGTACTAGAGGGCGGACAGCAGCTACGCAGTATTTT.

Concerning this clonotype: This may arise from a read error, as a much more abundant clone is one base away. This rearrangement joins TRBV20-1 to TRBJ2-3; 7 bases line up with TRBD1. CDR1 is DFQATT and CDR2 is SNEGSKA in the germline V gene (reference sequence). There are 14 residues in the CDR3. The CDR3 region is CSVQTGVSTNTQYF. CDR3 coding DNA: TGCAGTGTCCAAACAGGGGTGAGCACAAATACGCAGTATTTT.

Comments on this clonotype: A junction end diverges from the germline sequence, so it may reflect a read error. CDR3 sequence (DNA): TGCAGCGCGACCGGACAGGGGGAAATTGGAGAGACACAGTACTTC. Encoded protein: CSATGQGEIGETQYF. This sequence joins TRBV29-1 and TRBJ2-5; 10 bases map to TRBD1. CDR1 is SQVTM, CDR2 ANQGSEA, per germline. The CDR3 is 15 amino acids.

A word on this clonotype: A much larger clonotype is one base distant, so this may be a read error. This is likely a read error, given that the CDR3 carries no conserved phenylalanine or tryptophan at its end. This sequence joins TRBV29-1 and TRBJ2-1, with D hard to call. CDR3 length: 12 residues. CDR1 is SQVTM, CDR2 ANQGSEA, per germline. Trimming pared 4 bases from V and 6 bases from J, leaving 10 bases between. The DNA of the CDR3 is TGCAGCGTTGTGCGGACGAGCAATGAGCAGTTCTCC. Translated: CSVVRTSNEQFS.

The genes are TRBV20-1 and TRBJ2-7, with a weak D call TRBD1 (7 bases). The CDR3 consists of 14 residues. Germline V gene sequence: CDR1 DFQATT, CDR2 SNEGSKA (reference sequence). The V and J ends lost 3 bases and 2 bases respectively, with 14 bases between them. CDR3 region: CSARMGRGAYEQYF. CDR3 sequence (DNA): TGCAGTGCTAGGATGGGCAGGGGGGCCTACGAGCAGTACTTC.

As concerns this clonotype: The junction differs from germline at one of its ends, possibly a read error. This sequence joins TRBV6-2 or TRBV6-3 and TRBJ2-7; TRBD2 is a possible D gene (6 bases). From germline, CDR1 is MNHEY and CDR2 SVGEGT. The CDR3 extends over 16 amino acids. CDR3 nucleotide sequence: TGTGCCAGCAGTTACATCCTAGGAGGGGCGCTAGACGAGCAGTATTTC. Residues: CASSYILGGALDEQYF.

This clonotype was counted at least ten times. The chain has TRBV4-3 and TRBJ1-2; D is perhaps TRBD1 (5 bases). Between the trimmed V and J ends, which lost 0 bases and 0 bases, there was a span of 11 bases. Germline V gene sequence: CDR1 LGHNA, CDR2 YSLEER. CDR3 length: 16 residues. This chain's CDR3 is CASSQDRGGTNYGYTF. Here the CDR3 DNA reads TGCGCCAGCAGCCAAGATCGGGGCGGAACTAACTATGGCTACACCTTC.

About this clonotype itself: Likely a read error: the CDR3 ends without its conserved phenylalanine or tryptophan. The DNA is left out, because the CDR3 cannot be placed on it with certainty; the CDR3 is given as TCRdb lists it. This chain connects TRBV11-3 to TRBJ2-7; the table's D call of TRBD1 was not tested on the DNA. Germline CDR1 and CDR2: SGHNT and YENEEA. Including both end residues, the CDR3 is 12 amino acids long. The CDR3 spells CASRGTRYEHYL.

Concerning this clonotype: A much larger clonotype is one base distant, so this may be a read error. This chain uses TRBV29-1 with TRBJ2-3; a weak D match, TRBD2 (6 bases). In germline, CDR1 is SQVTM, CDR2 ANQGSEA. There are 18 residues in the CDR3. V was clipped by 2 bases and J by 6 bases, with 27 bases between them. The DNA of the CDR3 is TGCAGCGTTGAACGATTTAGAACGACGTCGGGGGATACGGATACGCAGTATTTT. Translation: CSVERFRTTSGDTDTQYF.

Comment on this clonotype: This may stem from a read error, because a much larger clone lies one nucleotide away. The chain uses TRBV5-6 and TRBJ1-5; TRBD1 aligns across 9 bases. Germline lookup yields CDR1 SGHDT and CDR2 YYEEEE. CDR3 length equals 15 residues. In nucleotides, the CDR3 is TGTGCCAACAGCTTGCGGACAGGGGGCAATCAGCCCCAGCATTTT. It translates to CANSLRTGGNQPQHF.

V usage is TRBV12-3 or TRBV12-4 and J usage is TRBJ2-1; 9 positions agree with TRBD2. Trimming cost V 7 bases and J 9 bases; bases outside gene matches: 13. The CDR3 is 15 amino acids. The CDR3 here is CASTGLAPWGSEQFF. The CDR3 bases are TGTGCCAGCACCGGACTAGCGCCATGGGGCAGTGAGCAGTTCTTC.

As concerns this clonotype: Its ends do not fully match the called genes, so a read error is possible. This chain links TRBV6-1 with TRBJ1-2; D unclear. CDR3 size: 11 residues. Per germline, CDR1 MNHNS and CDR2 SASEGT. The CDR3 DNA is TGTGCCAGGAGTCGATTTGATGGTTACACCTTC. It translates to CARSRFDGYTF.

As to this clonotype: Since the CDR3 does not end with the conserved phenylalanine or tryptophan, this likely comes from a read error. This chain connects TRBV5-4 to TRBJ2-7, with D possibly matching TRBD1 (6 bases). Per the germline V gene, CDR1 is SGHNT and CDR2 is YYREEE (reference sequence). The length of the CDR3 is 12 residues. CDR3 amino acids: CASSSDSYKQYL. In DNA, the CDR3 is TGTGCCAGCAGCTCGGACAGCTACAAGCAGTACTTA.

Concerning this clonotype: A much larger clone differs from this one at a single base, so this may be a read error. The chain joins TRBV12-3 or TRBV12-4 to TRBJ1-2; D may be TRBD1 (6 bases). This CDR3 is 13 amino acids long. CDR3 nucleotides: TGTGCCAGCAGTACCCTGGACAGCTATGACTACACCTTC. It codes for CASSTLDSYDYTF.

To note about this clonotype: This clone may be a read error of a much larger clone one base away. The CDR3 ends on some other residue instead of the conserved phenylalanine or tryptophan, so this is likely a read error. CDR3 protein: CSVVGVSRGGDTGELFY. CDR3 bases: TGCAGCGTTGTGGGTGTGTCGCGGGGGGGCGACACCGGGGAGCTGTTTTAT. The chain has TRBV29-1 and TRBJ2-2, with 9 bases fitting TRBD2. From germline, CDR1 is SQVTM and CDR2 ANQGSEA. The CDR3 runs to 17 residues. With 4 bases clipped from V and 3 bases from J, the junction kept 12 bases outside the gene matches.

A word on this clonotype: A single base separates this from a much larger clone, so it may be a read error. The CDR3 sequence is CAMSDAGTGANEQFF. The DNA of the CDR3 is TGTGCCATGAGTGACGCCGGGACAGGGGCAAATGAGCAGTTCTTC. The V call is TRBV10-3, the J call TRBJ2-1; 10 bases match TRBD1. The germline V gene encodes CDR1 ENHRY and CDR2 SYGVKD. The CDR3 has 15 residues.

This clonotype appeared many times. V is TRBV11-3 and J is TRBJ2-1, with D perhaps TRBD1 or TRBD2 (6 bases each). The germline gives CDR1 SGHNT, CDR2 YENEEA. The ends were cut back, 1 base at V and 10 bases at J, with 17 bases in the middle. The CDR3 length is 15 residues. CDR3 amino acids: CASSLARGDGGEQFF. The DNA of the CDR3 is TGTGCCAGCAGCTTAGCTAGGGGGGACGGGGGCGAGCAGTTCTTC.

This clonotype was found many times. The chain couples TRBV20-1 to TRBJ2-7; TRBD1 matches 7 bases. This CDR3 has 14 amino acids. Germline V gene data show CDR1 as DFQATT and CDR2 as SNEGSKA (reference sequence). The ends lost 6 bases at V and 0 bases at J; junction bases unmatched: 8. CDR3 loop: CSAQGVRGSYEQYF. The CDR3 nucleotides are TGCAGTGCCCAGGGGGTAAGGGGCTCCTACGAGCAGTACTTC.